This TCR beta chain is drawn from a study of T cell changes during pregnancy in multiple sclerosis. The V gene end was trimmed by 7 bases and the J gene end by 3 bases; junction bases not matched to a gene: 9. The CDR3 is 15 amino acids. Looked up from germline, CDR1 is LNHDA and CDR2 is SQIVND (reference sequence). The method was immunoSEQ multiplex PCR; TCRdb's version includes in-frame clones alone and lacks a portion of them. The sample has approximately 130,000 clones, approximately 95% seen once. This clone is a singleton in its sample. This TCR came from a female donor with multiple sclerosis, enrolled in a pregnancy study. The chain has TRBV19 and TRBJ2-3; TRBD2 agrees at 8 bases. This specimen was peripheral blood, taken before pregnancy. CDR3 coding DNA: TGTGCCAGTAACAGAGAGGGCGGGAGGACAGATACGCAGTATTTT. This codes for CASNREGGRTDTQYF.